The 2 T cell receptor beta chains below were found in one sample sequenced in a study of T cell responses to AZD1222 COVID-19 vaccine. Method: immunoSEQ multiplex PCR; TCRdb's copy keeps in-frame clones and lacks some. The sample carries more than 150,000 clones, approximately 92% recorded once. Sequenced material: peripheral blood, taken on day 0 of AZD1222 vaccination. Receptor source: an adult in good health.

The gene calls are TRBV29-1 and TRBJ1-2, with D hard to call. Trimming shortened V by 3 bases and J by 3 bases, and 8 bases separated the two germline ends. Looked up from germline, CDR1 is SQVTM and CDR2 is ANQGSEA. The CDR3 extends over 12 amino acids. Written as DNA, the CDR3 is TGCAGCGTTGATAGCCTAGACTATGGCTACACCTTC. It translates to CSVDSLDYGYTF.

The CDR3 region has the DNA TGTGCCAGCTCACCACCAACCCGGGACATGCCATACGAGCAGTACGTC. This translates into CASSPPTRDMPYEQYV. This chain connects TRBV18 to TRBJ2-7, with D perhaps matching TRBD1 (6 bases). Germline loops: CDR1 KGHSH, CDR2 LQKENI. The CDR3 covers 16 residues. With 0 bases removed from V and 4 bases from J, the gap between germline ends came to 16 bases.